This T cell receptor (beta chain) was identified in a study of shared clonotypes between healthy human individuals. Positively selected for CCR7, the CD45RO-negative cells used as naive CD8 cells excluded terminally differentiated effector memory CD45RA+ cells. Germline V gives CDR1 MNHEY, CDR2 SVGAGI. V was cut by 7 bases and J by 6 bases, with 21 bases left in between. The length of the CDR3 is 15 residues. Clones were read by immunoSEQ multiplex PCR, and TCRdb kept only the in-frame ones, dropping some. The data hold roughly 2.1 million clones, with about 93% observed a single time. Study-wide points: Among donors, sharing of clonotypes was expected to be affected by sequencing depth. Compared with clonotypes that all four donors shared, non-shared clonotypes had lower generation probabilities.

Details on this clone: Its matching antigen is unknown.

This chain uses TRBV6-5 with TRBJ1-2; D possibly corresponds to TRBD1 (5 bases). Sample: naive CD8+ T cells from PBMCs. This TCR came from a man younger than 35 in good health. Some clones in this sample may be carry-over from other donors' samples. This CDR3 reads CASTKSGAGGDGYTF. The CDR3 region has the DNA TGTGCCAGCACAAAATCCGGGGCAGGCGGGGATGGCTACACCTTC.